The T cell receptor beta chain under discussion was sequenced for a study of blood T cells in healthy people across ages. V lost 4 bases, J lost 9 bases, and 8 bases stayed unmatched. Germline V gene data show CDR1 as SGHRS and CDR2 as YFSETQ. This CDR3 region has 14 residues. It was with a sample-barcoded 5' primer and a J-beta primer mix that a second PCR of roughly 7 to 12 cycles was run. TCRdb used MiXCR to reprocess the 5' RACE reads, holding one entry per CDR3 protein. The data contain 1,800,000 or so distinct CDR3 sequences, approximately 40% of them singletons. The receptor comes from a human donor in good health. The source material was blood. The rearrangement links TRBV5-1 to TRBJ1-1; 11 bases map to TRBD1. CDR3 loop: CASSVDRGREKAFF. The CDR3, as DNA: TGCGCCAGCAGCGTGGACAGGGGGCGCGAAAAAGCTTTCTTT.